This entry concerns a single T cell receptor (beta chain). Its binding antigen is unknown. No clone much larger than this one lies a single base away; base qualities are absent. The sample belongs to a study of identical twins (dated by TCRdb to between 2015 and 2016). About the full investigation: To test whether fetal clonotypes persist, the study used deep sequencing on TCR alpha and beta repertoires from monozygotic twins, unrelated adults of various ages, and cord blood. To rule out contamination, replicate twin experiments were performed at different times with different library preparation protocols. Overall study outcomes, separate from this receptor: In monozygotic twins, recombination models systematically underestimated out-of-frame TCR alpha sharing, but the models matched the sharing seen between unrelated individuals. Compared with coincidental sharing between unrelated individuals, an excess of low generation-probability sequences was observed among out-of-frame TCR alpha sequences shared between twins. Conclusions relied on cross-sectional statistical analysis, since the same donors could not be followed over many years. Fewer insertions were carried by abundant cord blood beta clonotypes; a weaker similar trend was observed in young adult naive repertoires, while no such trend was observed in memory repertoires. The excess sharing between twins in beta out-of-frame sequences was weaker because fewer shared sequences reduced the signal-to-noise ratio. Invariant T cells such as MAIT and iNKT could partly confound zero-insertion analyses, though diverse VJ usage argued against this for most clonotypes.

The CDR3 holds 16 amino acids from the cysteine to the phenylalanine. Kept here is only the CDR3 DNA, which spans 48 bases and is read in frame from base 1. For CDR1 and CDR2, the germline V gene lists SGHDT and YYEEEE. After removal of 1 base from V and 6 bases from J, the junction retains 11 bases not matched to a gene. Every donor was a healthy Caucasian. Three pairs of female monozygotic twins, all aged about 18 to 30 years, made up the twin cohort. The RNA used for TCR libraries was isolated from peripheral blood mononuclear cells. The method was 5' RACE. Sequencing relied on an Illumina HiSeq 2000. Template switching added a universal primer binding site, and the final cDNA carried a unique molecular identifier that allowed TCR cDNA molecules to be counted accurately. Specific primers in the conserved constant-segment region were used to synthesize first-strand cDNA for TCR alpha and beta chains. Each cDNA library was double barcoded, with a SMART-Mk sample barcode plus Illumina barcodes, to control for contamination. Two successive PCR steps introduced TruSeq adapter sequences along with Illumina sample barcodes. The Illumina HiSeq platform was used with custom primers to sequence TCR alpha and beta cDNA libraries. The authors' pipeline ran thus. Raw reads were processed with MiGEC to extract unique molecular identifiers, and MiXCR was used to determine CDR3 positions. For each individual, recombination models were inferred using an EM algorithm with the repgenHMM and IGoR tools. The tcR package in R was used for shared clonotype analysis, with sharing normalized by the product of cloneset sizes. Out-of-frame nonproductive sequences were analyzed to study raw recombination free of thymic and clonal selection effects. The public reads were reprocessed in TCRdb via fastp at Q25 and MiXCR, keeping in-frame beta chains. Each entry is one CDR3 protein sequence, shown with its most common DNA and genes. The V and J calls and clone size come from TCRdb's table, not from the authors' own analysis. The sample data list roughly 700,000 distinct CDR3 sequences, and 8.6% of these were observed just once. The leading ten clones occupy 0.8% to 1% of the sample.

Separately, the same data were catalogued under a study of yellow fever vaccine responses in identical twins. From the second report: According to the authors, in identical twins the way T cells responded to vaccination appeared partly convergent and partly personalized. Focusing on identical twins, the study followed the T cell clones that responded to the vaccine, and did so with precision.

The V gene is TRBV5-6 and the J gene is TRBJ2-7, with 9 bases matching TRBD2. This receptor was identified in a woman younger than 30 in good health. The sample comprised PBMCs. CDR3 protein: CASSLHHSGSVGEQYF. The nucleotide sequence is TGTGCCAGCAGCTTGCACCATAGCGGGAGCGTCGGCGAGCAGTACTTC.